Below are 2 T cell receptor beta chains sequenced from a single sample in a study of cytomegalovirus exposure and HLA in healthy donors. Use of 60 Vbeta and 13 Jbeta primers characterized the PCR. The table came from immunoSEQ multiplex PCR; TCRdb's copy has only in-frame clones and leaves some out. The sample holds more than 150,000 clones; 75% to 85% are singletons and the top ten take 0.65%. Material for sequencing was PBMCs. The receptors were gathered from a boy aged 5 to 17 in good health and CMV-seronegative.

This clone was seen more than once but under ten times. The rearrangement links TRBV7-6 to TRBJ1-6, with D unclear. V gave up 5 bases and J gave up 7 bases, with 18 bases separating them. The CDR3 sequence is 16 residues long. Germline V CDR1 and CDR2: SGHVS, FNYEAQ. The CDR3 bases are TGTGCCAGCAGCCCGATGGGCCGGGGTGAAAATTCACCCCTCCACTTT. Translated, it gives CASSPMGRGENSPLHF.

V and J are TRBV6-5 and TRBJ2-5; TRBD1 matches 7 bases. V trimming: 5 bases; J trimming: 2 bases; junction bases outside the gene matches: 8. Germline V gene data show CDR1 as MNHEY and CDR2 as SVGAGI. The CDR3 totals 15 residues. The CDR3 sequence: CASSNLGTDQETQYF. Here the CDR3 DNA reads TGTGCCAGCAGTAACCTGGGGACAGATCAAGAGACCCAGTACTTC.